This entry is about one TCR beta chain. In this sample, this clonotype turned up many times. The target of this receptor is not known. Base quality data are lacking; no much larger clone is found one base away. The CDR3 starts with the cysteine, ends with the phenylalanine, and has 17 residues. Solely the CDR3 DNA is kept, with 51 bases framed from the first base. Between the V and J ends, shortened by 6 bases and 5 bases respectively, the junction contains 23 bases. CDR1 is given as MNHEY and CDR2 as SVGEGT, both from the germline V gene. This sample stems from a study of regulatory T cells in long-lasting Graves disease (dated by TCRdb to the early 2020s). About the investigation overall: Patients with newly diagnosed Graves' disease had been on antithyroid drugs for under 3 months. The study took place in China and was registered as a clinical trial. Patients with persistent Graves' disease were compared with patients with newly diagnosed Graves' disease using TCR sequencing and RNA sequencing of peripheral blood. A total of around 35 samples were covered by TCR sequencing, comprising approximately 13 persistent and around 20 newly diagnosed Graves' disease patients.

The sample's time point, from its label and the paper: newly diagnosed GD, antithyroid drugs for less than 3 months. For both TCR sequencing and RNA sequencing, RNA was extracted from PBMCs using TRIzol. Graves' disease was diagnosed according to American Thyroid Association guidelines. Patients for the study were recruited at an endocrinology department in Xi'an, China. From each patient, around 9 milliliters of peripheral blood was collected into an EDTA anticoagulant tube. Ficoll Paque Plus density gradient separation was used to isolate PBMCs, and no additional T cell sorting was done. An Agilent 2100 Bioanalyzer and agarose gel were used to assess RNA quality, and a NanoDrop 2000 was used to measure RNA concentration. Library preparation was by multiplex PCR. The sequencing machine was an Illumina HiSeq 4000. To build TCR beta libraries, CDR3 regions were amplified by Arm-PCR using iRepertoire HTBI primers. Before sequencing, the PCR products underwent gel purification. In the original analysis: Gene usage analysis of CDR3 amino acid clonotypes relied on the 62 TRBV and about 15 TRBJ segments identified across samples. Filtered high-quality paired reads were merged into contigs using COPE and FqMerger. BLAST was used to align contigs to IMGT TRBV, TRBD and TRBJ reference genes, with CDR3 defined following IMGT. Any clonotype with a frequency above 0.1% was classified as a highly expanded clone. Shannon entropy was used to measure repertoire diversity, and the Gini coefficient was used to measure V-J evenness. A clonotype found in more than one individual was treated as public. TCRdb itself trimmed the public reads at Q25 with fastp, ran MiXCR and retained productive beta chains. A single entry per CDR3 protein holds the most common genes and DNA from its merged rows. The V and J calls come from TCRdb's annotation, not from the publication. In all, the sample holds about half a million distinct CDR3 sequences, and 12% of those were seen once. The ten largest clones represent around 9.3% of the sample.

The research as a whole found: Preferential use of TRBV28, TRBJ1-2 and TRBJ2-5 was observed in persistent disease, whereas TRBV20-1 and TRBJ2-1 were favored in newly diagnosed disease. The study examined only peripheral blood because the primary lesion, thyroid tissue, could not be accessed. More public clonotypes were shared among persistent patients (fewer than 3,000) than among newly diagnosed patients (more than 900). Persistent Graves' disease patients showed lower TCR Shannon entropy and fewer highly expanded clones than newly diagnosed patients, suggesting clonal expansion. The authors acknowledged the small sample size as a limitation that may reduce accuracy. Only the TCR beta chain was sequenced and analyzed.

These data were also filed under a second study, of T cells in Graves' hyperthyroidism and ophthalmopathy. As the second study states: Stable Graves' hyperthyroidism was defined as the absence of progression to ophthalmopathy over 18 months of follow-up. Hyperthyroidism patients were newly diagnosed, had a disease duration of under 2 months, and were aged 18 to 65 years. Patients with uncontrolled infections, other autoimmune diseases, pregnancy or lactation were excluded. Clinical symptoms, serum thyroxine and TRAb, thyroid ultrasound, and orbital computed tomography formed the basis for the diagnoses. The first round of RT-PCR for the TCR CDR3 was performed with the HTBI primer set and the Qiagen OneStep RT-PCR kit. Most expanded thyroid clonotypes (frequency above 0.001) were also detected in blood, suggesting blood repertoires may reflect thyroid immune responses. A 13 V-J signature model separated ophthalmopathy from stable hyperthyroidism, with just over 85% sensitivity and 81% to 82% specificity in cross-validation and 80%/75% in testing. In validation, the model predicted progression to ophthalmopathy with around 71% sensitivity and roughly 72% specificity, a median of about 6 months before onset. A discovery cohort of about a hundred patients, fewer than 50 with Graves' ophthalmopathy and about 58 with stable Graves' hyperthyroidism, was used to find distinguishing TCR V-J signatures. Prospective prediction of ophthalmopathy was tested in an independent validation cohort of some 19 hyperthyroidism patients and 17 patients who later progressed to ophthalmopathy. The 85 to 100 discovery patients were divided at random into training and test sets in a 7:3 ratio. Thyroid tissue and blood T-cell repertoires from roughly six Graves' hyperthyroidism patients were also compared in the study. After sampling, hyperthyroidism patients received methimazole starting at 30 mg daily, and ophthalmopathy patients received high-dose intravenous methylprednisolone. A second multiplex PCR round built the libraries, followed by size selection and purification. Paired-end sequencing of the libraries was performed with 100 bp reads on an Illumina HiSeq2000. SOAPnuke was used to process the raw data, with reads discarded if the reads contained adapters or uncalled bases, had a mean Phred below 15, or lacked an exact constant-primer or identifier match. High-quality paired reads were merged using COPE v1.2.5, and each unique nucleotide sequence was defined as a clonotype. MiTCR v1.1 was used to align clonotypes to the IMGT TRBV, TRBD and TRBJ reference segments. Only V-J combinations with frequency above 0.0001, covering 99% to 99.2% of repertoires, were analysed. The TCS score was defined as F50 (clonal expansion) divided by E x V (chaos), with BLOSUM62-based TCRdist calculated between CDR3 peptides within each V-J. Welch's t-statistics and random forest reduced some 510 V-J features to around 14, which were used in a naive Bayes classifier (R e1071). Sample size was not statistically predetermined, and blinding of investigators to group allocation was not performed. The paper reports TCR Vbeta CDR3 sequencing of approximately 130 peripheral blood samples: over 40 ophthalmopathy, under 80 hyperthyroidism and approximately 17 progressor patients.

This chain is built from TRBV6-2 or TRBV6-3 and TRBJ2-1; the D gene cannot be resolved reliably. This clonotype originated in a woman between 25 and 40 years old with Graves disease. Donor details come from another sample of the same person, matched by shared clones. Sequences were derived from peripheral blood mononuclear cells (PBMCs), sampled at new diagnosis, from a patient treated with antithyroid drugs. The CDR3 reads CASSHSKRKSYNNEQFF. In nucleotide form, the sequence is TGTGCCAGCAGCCATTCGAAACGTAAATCCTACAACAATGAGCAGTTCTTC.